This T cell receptor (beta chain) is drawn from a study of beta chain features in type 1 diabetes. Study conclusions and caveats: There were fewer insertions and more deletions at the VDJ junctions of type 1 diabetes patients. Over-representation of high TCR-expressing cells was a possible consequence of cDNA sequencing. A possible short-template PCR bias applies equally to patients and controls. Researchers reported that naive, central memory and Treg TCRB repertoires appeared more similar in patients than in healthy donors.

The germline CDR1 and CDR2 sequences are MGHRA and YSYEKL. CDR3 length equals 16 residues. V gave up 5 bases and J gave up 0 bases, with 17 bases separating them. The isolated RNA, all of it, was reverse transcribed, so expressed TCRB transcripts were what got sequenced. The method was immunoSEQ multiplex PCR; TCRdb's version includes in-frame clones alone and lacks a portion of them. Of 360,000 or so clones in the sample, less than 20% were seen once. About this clone: Its antigen is not identified.

This sequence was found in a woman aged 18-35 years in good health. The sequencing input was naive CD4+ T cells from blood. The genes are TRBV4-1 and TRBJ2-7, with a possible D match to TRBD2 (7 bases). This CDR3 is CASSLQAGAYSYEQYF. Written as DNA, the CDR3 is TGCGCCAGCAGCTTGCAGGCGGGGGCTTACTCCTACGAGCAGTACTTC.